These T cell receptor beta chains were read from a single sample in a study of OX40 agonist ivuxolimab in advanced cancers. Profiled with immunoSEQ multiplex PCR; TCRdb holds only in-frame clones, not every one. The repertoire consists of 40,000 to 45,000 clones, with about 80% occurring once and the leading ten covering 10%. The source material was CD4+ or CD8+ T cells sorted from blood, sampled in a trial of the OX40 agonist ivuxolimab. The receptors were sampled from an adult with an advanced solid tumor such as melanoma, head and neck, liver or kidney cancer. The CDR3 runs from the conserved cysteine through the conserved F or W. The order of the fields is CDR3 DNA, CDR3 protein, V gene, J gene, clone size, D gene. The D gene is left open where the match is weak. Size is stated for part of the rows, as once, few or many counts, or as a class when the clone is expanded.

TGTGCCTGGAATCTAGGGGGGACAGCCAATCAGCCCCAGCATTTT	CAWNLGGTANQPQHF	TRBV30	TRBJ1-5	-	TRBD1
TGTGCCACCAGCAGAGCAGGGGGTGGCTACACCTTC	CATSRAGGGYTF	TRBV15	TRBJ1-2	-	TRBD1
TGTGCCAGCAGCGTACAGGGGAGGGATCAGCCCCAGCATTTT	CASSVQGRDQPQHF	TRBV5-4	TRBJ1-5	-	TRBD1
TGCGCCAGCAGCGGGGCCCCCGGGACTAGCGGGGTCTCAGGGGCCAACGTCCTGACTTTC	CASSGAPGTSGVSGANVLTF	TRBV5-1	TRBJ2-6	-	TRBD2
TGTGCCAGTAGTATAGTCCTCGGGGGAGGGCATCAGCCCCAGCATTTT	CASSIVLGGGHQPQHF	TRBV19	TRBJ1-5	-	-
TGTGCCAGCTCACCGGGACAGGGGAACACCGGGGAGCTGTTTTTT	CASSPGQGNTGELFF	TRBV18	TRBJ2-2	-	TRBD1
TGTGCCAGCAGCTTAGAGGGAAGCGGATTTGACACAGATACGCAGTATTTT	CASSLEGSGFDTDTQYF	TRBV11-2	TRBJ2-3	-	-
TGCGCCAGCAGCGACACACAGTCTGAAGCTTTCTTT	CASSDTQSEAFF	TRBV5-1	TRBJ1-1	-	-
TGTGCCAGCAGCCCTTTAGCTAAACTCTACAATGAGCAGTTCTTC	CASSPLAKLYNEQFF	TRBV9	TRBJ2-1	-	-
TGTGCCAGCAGGCCCCCTGGGCAGGGGCTAGCCGAGCAGTACTTC	CASRPPGQGLAEQYF	TRBV7-2	TRBJ2-7	-	-
TGTGCCAGCAGCGAGGCGGCAGATACGCAGTATTTT	CASSEAADTQYF	TRBV11-3	TRBJ2-3	-	-
TGTGCCAGCAGCTTAGCTCGCGGGCTCGGAAATCAGCCCCAGCATTTT	CASSLARGLGNQPQHF	TRBV7-2	TRBJ1-5	-	-
TGTGCCAGCAGCTCCTCCTCCTACGAGCAGTACTTC	CASSSSSYEQYF	TRBV7-2	TRBJ2-7	once	-
TGTGCCAGCAGGGTCCTGGGCCCCACCTACGAGCAGTACTTC	CASRVLGPTYEQYF	TRBV6-6	TRBJ2-7	-	-
TGTGCCACCGGAGACAGGGCGAACACTGAAGCTTTCTTT	CATGDRANTEAFF	TRBV19	TRBJ1-1	-	TRBD1
TGCAGCGTGGAATCTAGCGTCACCGGGGAGCTGTTTTTT	CSVESSVTGELFF	TRBV29-1	TRBJ2-2	-	-
TGTGCCAGCAGCTTAACACGGGACTACAATGAGCAGTTCTTC	CASSLTRDYNEQFF	TRBV7-3	TRBJ2-1	-	-
TGTGCCAGCAGCCGGGACGTAAATAATGAAAAACTGTTTTTT	CASSRDVNNEKLFF	TRBV7-9	TRBJ1-4	once	-
TGCAGCGTCATACCGTCCAGGGGGACCTACGAGCAGTACTTC	CSVIPSRGTYEQYF	TRBV29-1	TRBJ2-7	-	TRBD1
TGTGCCAGCAGCTTAATGGGGATTTTTTACGAGCAGTACTTC	CASSLMGIFYEQYF	TRBV7-2	TRBJ2-7	few	-
TGTGCCAGCAGTGAAAAAAATACCCGACAGGTCGTATTCCCCGAGCAGTACTTC	CASSEKNTRQVVFPEQYF	TRBV2	TRBJ2-7	few	-
TGCGCCAGCAGCGCCGCTACAGGGGCCGGCTATGGCTACACCTTC	CASSAATGAGYGYTF	TRBV5-1	TRBJ1-2	-	TRBD1
TGTGCCAGCAGCTTAGGGCAGGGTGGCTATGGCTACACCTTC	CASSLGQGGYGYTF	TRBV7-9	TRBJ1-2	-	-
TGCGCCAGCAGCCAAGAGACTAGCGGGAGGATACACTTC	CASSQETSGRIHF	TRBV4-1	TRBJ2-7	-	TRBD2
TGTGCCAGCAGCCCATGGGTGGGGGCCACTGAAGCTTTCTTT	CASSPWVGATEAFF	TRBV28	TRBJ1-1	-	-
TGTGCCAGCAGCCCCCCAGGGTATGAGCAGTACTTC	CASSPPGYEQYF	TRBV7-6	TRBJ2-5	-	-
TGTGCCAGCAGCCGCGGACTGAGCACAGATACGCAGTATTTT	CASSRGLSTDTQYF	TRBV11-2	TRBJ2-3	-	-
TGTGCCAGCAGCTTCTGGGCGGCCTACGGGCAGTACTTC	CASSFWAAYGQYF	TRBV11-3	TRBJ2-7	-	-
TGTGCCAGTAGCAGACCGTTGGACACTGAAGCTTTCTTT	CASSRPLDTEAFF	TRBV19	TRBJ1-1	-	-
TGTGCCAGCAGGGGGACAGGGATAAACACCGGGGAGCTGTTTTTT	CASRGTGINTGELFF	TRBV2	TRBJ2-2	-	TRBD1
TGTGCCAGCAGTGCCACAGGGGCCGTGTACCAAGAGACCCAGTACTTC	CASSATGAVYQETQYF	TRBV6-1	TRBJ2-5	few	TRBD1